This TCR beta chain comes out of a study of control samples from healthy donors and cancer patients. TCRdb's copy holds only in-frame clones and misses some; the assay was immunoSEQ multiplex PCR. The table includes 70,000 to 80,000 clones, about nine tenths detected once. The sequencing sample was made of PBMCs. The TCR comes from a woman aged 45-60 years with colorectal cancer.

CDR3 in DNA: TGTGCCAGCACCCAGGGGTTAGGTGGCTACACCTTC. As protein: CASTQGLGGYTF. V gene TRBV6-5 combines with J gene TRBJ1-2, with D perhaps matching TRBD1 (6 bases). Germline V gene data show CDR1 as MNHEY and CDR2 as SVGAGI. The CDR3 contains 12 residues. Between the trimmed V and J ends, which lost 7 bases and 7 bases, there was a span of 13 bases.